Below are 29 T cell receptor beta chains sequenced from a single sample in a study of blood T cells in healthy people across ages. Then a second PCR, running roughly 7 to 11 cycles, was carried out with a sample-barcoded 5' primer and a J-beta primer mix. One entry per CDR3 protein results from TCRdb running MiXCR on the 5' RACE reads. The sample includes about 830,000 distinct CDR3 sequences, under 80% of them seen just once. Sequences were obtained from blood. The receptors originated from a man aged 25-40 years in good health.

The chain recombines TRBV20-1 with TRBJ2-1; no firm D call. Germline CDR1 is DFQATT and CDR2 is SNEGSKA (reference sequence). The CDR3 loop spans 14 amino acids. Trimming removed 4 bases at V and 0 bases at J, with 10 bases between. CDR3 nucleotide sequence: TGCAGTGCTAAAGACACCGGCTCCTACAATGAGCAGTTCTTC. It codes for CSAKDTGSYNEQFF.

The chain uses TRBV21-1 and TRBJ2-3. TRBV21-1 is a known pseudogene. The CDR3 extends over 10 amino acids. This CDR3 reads CASRGNTQYF. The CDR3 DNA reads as TGTGCCAGCAGGGGAAATACGCAGTATTTT.

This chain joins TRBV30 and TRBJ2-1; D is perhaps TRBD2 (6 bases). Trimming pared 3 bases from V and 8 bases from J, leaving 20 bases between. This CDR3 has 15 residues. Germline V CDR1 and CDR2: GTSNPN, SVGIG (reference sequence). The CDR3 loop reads CAWSKAGLRGDEQFF. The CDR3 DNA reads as TGTGCCTGGAGCAAAGCGGGCCTAAGAGGGGATGAGCAGTTCTTC.

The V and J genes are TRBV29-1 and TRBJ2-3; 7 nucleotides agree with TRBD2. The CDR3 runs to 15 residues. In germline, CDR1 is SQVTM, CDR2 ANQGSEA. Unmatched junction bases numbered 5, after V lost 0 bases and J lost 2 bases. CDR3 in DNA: TGCAGCGTTGAAGAGGGGAGGGGAAACACAGATACGCAGTATTTT. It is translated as CSVEEGRGNTDTQYF.

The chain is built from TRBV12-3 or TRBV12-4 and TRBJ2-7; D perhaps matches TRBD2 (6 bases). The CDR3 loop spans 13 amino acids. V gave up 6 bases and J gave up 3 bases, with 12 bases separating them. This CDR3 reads CASRPPGDYEQYF. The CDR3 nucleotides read TGTGCCAGCAGGCCCCCGGGGGACTACGAGCAGTACTTC.

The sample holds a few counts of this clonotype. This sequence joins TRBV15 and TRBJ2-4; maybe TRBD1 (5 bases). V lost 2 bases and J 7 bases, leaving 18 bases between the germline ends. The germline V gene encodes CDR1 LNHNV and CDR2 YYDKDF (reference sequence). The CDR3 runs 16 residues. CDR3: CATSRRPRQSDNIQYF. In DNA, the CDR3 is TGTGCCACCAGCAGAAGGCCCCGACAGAGCGATAACATTCAGTACTTC.

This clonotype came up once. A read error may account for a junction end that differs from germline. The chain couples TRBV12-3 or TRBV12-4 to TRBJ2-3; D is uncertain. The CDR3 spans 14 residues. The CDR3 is CASSFDMTTDAQYF. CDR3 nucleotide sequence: TGTGCCAGCAGTTTTGACATGACAACAGATGCGCAGTATTTT.

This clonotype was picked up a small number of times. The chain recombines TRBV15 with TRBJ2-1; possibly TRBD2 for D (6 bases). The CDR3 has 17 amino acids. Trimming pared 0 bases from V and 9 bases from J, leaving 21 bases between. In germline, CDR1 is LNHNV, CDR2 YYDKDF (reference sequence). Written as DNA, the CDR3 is TGTGCCACCAGCAGAGAGCCTTTACTTTACAGGAGGGGTGAGCAGTTCTTC. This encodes CATSREPLLYRRGEQFF.

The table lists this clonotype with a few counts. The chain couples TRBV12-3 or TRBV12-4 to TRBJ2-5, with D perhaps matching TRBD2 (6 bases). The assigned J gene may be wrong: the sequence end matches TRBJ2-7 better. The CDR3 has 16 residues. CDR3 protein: CASSLGDSGWVGEQYF. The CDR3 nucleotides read TGTGCCAGCAGTTTAGGGGACTCCGGATGGGTCGGCGAGCAGTACTTC.

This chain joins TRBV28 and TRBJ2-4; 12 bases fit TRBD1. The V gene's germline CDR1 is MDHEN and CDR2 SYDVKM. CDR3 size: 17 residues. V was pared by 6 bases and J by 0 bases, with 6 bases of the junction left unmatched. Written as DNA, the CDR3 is TGTGCCAGCAGATCCGGGACAGGGGGCCTAGCCAAAAACATTCAGTACTTC. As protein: CASRSGTGGLAKNIQYF.

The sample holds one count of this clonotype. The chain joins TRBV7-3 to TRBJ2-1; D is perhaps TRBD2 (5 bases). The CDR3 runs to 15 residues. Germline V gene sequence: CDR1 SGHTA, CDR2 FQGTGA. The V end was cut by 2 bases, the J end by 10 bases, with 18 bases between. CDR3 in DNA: TGTGCCAGCAGCTTATTAGCTAGCCCTATACACGAGCAGTTCTTC. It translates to CASSLLASPIHEQFF. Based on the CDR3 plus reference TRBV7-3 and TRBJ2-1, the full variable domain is GAGVSQTPSNKVTEKGKYVELRCDPISGHTALYWYRQSLGQGPEFLIYFQGTGAADDSGLPNDRFFAVRPEGSVSTLKIQRTERGDSAVYLCASSLLASPIHEQFFGPGTRLTVL.

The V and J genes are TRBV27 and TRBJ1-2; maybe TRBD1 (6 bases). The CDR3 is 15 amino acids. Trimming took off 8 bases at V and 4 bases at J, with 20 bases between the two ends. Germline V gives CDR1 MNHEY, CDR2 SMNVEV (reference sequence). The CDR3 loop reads CASAWSRQVPYGYTF. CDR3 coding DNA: TGTGCCAGCGCCTGGTCCCGACAGGTACCCTATGGCTACACCTTC.

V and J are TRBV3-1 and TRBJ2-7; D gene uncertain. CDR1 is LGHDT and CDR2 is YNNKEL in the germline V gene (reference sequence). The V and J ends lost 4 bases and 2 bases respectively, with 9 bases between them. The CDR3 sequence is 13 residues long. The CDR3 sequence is CASSPTRPYEQYF. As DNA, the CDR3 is TGTGCCAGCAGCCCTACACGGCCCTACGAGCAGTACTTC.

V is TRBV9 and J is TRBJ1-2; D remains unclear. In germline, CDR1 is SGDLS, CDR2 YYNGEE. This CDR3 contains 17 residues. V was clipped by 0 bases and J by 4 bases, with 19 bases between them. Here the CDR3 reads CASSVEPQTWQLYGYTF. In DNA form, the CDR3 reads TGTGCCAGCAGCGTAGAGCCCCAGACGTGGCAGCTCTATGGCTACACCTTC. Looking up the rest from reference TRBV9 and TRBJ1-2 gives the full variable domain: DSGVTQTPKHLITATGQRVTLRCSPRSGDLSVYWYQQSLDQGLQFLIQYYNGEERAKGNILERFSAQQFPDLHSELNLSSLELGDSALYFCASSVEPQTWQLYGYTFGSGTRLTVV.

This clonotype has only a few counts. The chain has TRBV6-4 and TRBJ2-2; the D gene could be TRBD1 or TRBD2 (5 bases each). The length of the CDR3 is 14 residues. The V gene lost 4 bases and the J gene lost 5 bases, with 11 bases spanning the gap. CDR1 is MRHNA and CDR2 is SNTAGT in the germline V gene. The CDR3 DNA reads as TGTGCCAGCAGTGCCGGGACGGGGACCGGGGAGCTGTTTTTT. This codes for CASSAGTGTGELFF.

CDR3 sequence (DNA): TGTGCCAGCAGCTTAGGGTCCCGGACAGGGCCACAAGAGACCCAGTACTTC. It is translated as CASSLGSRTGPQETQYF. The chain joins TRBV7-9 to TRBJ2-5, with TRBD1 matching over 8 bases. This CDR3 spans 17 amino acids. Germline V gives CDR1 SEHNR, CDR2 FQNEAQ (reference sequence). Trimming cost V 1 base and J 2 bases; bases outside gene matches: 9.

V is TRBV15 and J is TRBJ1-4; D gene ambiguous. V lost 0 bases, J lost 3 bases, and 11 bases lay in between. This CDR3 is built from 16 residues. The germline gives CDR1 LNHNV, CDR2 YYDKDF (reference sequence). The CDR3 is CATSRDKPEANEKLFF. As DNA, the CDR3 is TGTGCCACCAGCAGAGATAAGCCGGAAGCTAATGAAAAACTGTTTTTT. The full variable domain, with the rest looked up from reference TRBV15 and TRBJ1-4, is DAMVIQNPRYQVTQFGKPVTLSCSQTLNHNVMYWYQQKSSQAPKLLFHYYDKDFNNEADTPDNFQSRRPNTSFCFLDIRSPGLGDTAMYLCATSRDKPEANEKLFFGSGTQLSVL.

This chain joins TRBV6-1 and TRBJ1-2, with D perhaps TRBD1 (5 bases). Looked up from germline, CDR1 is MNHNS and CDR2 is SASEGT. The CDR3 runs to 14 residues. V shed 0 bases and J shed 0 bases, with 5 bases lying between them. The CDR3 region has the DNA TGTGCCAGCAGTGAAGCAGGGGCTAACTATGGCTACACCTTC. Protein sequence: CASSEAGANYGYTF.

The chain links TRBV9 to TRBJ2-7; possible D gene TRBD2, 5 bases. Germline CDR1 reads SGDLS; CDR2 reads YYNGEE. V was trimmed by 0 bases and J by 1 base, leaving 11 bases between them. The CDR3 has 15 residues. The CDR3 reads CASSVEGRESYEQYF. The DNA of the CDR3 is TGTGCCAGCAGCGTAGAAGGGAGAGAGTCCTACGAGCAGTACTTC.

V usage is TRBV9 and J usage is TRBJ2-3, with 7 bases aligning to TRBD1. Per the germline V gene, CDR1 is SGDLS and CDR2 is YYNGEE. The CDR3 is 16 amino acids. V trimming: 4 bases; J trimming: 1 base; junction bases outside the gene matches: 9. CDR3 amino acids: CASSRRTGAGTDTQYF. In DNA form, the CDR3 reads TGTGCCAGCAGCCGAAGAACAGGGGCCGGCACAGATACGCAGTATTTT.

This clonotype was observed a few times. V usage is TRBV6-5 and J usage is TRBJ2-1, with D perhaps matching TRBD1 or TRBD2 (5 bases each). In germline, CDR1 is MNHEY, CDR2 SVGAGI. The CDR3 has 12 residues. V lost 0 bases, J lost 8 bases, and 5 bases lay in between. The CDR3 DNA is TGTGCCAGCAGTTACTCGGGGGATGAGCAGTTCTTC. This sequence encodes CASSYSGDEQFF.

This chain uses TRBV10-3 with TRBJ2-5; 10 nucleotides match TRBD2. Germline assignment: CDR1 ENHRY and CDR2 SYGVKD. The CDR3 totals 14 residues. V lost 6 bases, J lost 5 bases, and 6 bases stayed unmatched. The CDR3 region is CAISASGGEETQYF. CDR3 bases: TGTGCCATCAGCGCTAGCGGGGGAGAGGAGACCCAGTACTTC.

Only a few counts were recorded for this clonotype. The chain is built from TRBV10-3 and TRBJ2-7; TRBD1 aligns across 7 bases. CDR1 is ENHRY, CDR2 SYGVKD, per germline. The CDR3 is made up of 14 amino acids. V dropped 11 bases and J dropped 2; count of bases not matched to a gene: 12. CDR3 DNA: TGTGCCTCGCGACCGGGACAGCGACCCTACGAGCAGTACTTC. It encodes CASRPGQRPYEQYF.

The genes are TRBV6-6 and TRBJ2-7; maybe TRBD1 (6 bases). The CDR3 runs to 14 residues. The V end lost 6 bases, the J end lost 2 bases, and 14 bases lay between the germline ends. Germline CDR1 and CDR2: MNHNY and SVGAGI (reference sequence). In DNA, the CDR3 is TGTGCCAGCAGGCGGACAGTAGGGGCCTACGAGCAGTACTTC. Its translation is CASRRTVGAYEQYF.

CDR3 sequence: CASSGFTSGIFGGYTF. CDR3 in DNA: TGTGCCAGCAGTGGATTTACATCAGGTATTTTTGGAGGCTACACCTTC. The chain is built from TRBV6-2 or TRBV6-3 and TRBJ1-2; D not certain. The V gene's germline CDR1 is MNHEY and CDR2 SVGEGT. The CDR3 runs 16 residues. V gave up 5 bases and J gave up 8 bases, with 24 bases separating them.

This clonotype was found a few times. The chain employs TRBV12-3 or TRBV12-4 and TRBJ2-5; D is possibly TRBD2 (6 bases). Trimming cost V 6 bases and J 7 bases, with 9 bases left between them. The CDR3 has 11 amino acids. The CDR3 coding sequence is TGTGCCAGCAGCCCCGGGGGGACCCAGTACTTC. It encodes CASSPGGTQYF.

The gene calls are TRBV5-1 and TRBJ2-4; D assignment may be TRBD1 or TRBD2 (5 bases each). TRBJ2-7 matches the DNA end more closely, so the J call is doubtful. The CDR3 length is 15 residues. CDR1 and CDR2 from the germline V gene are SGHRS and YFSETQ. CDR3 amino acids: CASHDPGRGHYEQYF. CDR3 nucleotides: TGCGCCAGCCACGACCCGGGAAGGGGTCATTACGAGCAGTACTTC.

Here the CDR3 reads CASNRAGADEQFF. The CDR3 DNA reads TGTGCCAGCAATAGGGCTGGGGCCGATGAGCAGTTCTTC. This chain links TRBV27 with TRBJ2-1, with D maybe TRBD1 (5 bases). The CDR3 spans 13 residues. V lost 7 bases and J lost 8, with 15 bases in between. The germline CDR1 and CDR2 sequences are MNHEY and SMNVEV (reference sequence).

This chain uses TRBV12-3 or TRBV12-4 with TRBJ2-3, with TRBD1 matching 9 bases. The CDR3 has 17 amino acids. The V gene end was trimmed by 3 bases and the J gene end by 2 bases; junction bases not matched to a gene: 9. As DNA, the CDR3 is TGTGCCAGCAGTTTCTACTTCACAGGGGGCCTCACAGATACGCAGTATTTT. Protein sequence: CASSFYFTGGLTDTQYF.